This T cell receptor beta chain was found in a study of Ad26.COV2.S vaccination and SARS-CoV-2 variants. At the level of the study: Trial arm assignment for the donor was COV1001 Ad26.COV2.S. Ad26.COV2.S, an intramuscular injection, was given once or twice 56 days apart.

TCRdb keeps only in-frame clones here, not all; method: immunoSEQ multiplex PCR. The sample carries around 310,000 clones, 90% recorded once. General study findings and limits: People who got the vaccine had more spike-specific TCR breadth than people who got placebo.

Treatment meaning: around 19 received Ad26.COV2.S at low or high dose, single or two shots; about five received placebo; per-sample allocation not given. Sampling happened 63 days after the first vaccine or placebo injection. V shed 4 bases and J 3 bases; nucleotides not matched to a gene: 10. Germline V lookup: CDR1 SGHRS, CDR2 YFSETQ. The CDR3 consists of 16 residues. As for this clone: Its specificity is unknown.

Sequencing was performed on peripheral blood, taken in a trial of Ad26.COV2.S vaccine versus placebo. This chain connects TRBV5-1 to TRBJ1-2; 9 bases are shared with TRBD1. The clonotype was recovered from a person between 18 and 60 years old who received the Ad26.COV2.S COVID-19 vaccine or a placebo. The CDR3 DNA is TGCGCCAGCAGCCCACCTCCGGGACAGGGTGACTATGGCTACACCTTC. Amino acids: CASSPPPGQGDYGYTF.